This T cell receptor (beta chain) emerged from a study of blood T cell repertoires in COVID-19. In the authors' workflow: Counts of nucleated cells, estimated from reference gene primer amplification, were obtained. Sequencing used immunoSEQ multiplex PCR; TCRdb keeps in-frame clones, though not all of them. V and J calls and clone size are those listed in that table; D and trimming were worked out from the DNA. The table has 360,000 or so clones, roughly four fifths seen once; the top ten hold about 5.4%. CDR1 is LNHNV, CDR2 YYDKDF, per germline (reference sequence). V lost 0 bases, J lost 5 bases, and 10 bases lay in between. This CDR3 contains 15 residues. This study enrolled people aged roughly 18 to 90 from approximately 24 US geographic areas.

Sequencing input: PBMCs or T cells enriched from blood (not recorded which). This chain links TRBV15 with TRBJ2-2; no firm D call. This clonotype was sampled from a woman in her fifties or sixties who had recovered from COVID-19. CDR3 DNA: TGTGCCACCAGCAGAGATAACAGCAGGACCGGGGAGCTGTTTTTT. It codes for CATSRDNSRTGELFF.